The rows below give T cell receptor beta chains drawn from one sample of a study of T cell clonotyping in hematopoietic cell transplantation. TCRdb's table, derived via immunoSEQ multiplex PCR, lists solely in-frame clones and lacks some. The data hold 15,000 to 20,000 clones, with roughly 86% observed a single time. Here the sequenced sample was peripheral blood mononuclear cells, taken before stem cell transplant. The receptor source for this set is a man aged 45-65 years with acute myeloid leukemia. Some clones in this sample may be carry-over from other donors' samples. Both conserved end residues are part of each CDR3. The D gene is left open where the match is weak. Not every row has a clone size; where given, it reads once, few, many or a size class.

abundance | d_gene | j_gene | v_gene | CDR3aa | CDR3nt
few | - | TRBJ1-5 | TRBV6-5 | CASTSKGGGPQHF | TGTGCCAGCACCTCGAAGGGTGGCGGGCCCCAGCATTTT
- | TRBD1 | TRBJ1-5 | TRBV2 | CASSRDRFEQPQHF | TGTGCCAGCAGCAGGGACAGGTTTGAGCAGCCCCAGCATTTT
- | - | TRBJ1-1 | TRBV9 | CASSALVMNTEAFF | TGTGCCAGCAGCGCACTAGTCATGAACACTGAAGCTTTCTTT
- | TRBD2 | TRBJ2-1 | TRBV9 | CASSVLSRTSLYNEQFF | TGTGCCAGCAGCGTTCTATCTAGGACTAGCCTCTACAATGAGCAGTTCTTC
- | - | TRBJ2-7 | TRBV9 | CASSGGSSYEQYF | TGTGCCAGCTCAGGAGGCAGCTCCTACGAGCAGTACTTC
few | TRBD1 | TRBJ1-2 | TRBV4-1 | CASSPRTGTNYGYTF | TGCGCCAGCAGCCCCCGGACAGGAACTAACTATGGCTACACCTTC
once | - | TRBJ2-1 | TRBV9 | CASSVGSGVNEQFF | TGTGCCAGCAGCGTAGGATCGGGGGTGAATGAGCAGTTCTTC
- | - | TRBJ2-2 | TRBV27 | CASSFGQGSGELFF | TGTGCCAGCAGTTTTGGGCAGGGATCCGGGGAGCTGTTTTTT
- | TRBD2 | TRBJ2-1 | TRBV7-9 | CASSSSGGLSYNEQFF | TGTGCCAGCAGCTCTAGCGGGGGACTCTCCTACAATGAGCAGTTCTTC
few | TRBD1 | TRBJ2-1 | TRBV2 | CASSGQGVQFF | TGTGCCAGCAGCGGACAGGGGGTTCAGTTCTTC
- | - | TRBJ2-5 | TRBV7-9 | CASSLLTAQETQYF | TGTGCCAGCAGCTTATTGACCGCGCAAGAGACCCAGTACTTC
few | TRBD2 | TRBJ2-5 | TRBV27 | CASSPVISGGGETQYF | TGTGCCAGCAGTCCGGTGATTAGCGGGGGCGGGGAGACCCAGTACTTC
once | TRBD1 | TRBJ2-3 | TRBV2 | CASERGLSTDTQYF | TGTGCCAGCGAGAGGGGGCTGAGCACAGATACGCAGTATTTT
- | - | TRBJ1-1 | TRBV19 | CASTRSRRGTEAFF | TGTGCCAGTACCCGTTCCCGGAGGGGCACTGAAGCTTTCTTT
- | - | TRBJ2-3 | TRBV27 | CASSLSAGPDTQYF | TGTGCCAGCAGTTTATCGGCAGGGCCAGATACGCAGTATTTT
- | - | TRBJ2-3 | TRBV5-1 | CASSWTHVTTDTQYF | TGCGCCAGCAGCTGGACCCATGTTACCACAGATACGCAGTATTTT
few | - | TRBJ1-1 | TRBV6-4 | CASPWGKGGNTEAFF | TGTGCCAGCCCGTGGGGCAAAGGGGGGAACACTGAAGCTTTCTTT
- | TRBD2 | TRBJ2-7 | TRBV11-2 | CASSTMGRGPYEQYF | TGTGCCAGCAGTACAATGGGGAGGGGACCTTACGAGCAGTACTTC
- | - | TRBJ1-1 | TRBV9 | CASSQGPNTEAFF | TGTGCCAGCAGCCAAGGGCCGAACACTGAAGCTTTCTTT
- | TRBD2 | TRBJ2-2 | TRBV15 | CATSRELLAGVNTGELFF | TGTGCCACCAGCAGAGAACTCTTAGCGGGGGTGAACACCGGGGAGCTGTTTTTT
- | TRBD2 | TRBJ2-1 | TRBV7-2 | CASSLAGTSGGTWFF | TGTGCCAGCAGCTTAGCGGGGACTAGCGGGGGCACATGGTTCTTC
- | TRBD1 | TRBJ1-1 | TRBV9 | CASSVTGGSTEAFF | TGTGCCAGCAGCGTCACAGGGGGCAGCACTGAAGCTTTCTTT
- | - | TRBJ1-1 | TRBV7-2 | CASSLQGYTEAFF | TGTGCCAGCAGCTTGCAGGGATACACTGAAGCTTTCTTT
- | - | TRBJ2-1 | TRBV27 | CASRQGVYNEQFF | TGTGCCAGCAGACAGGGCGTATACAATGAGCAGTTCTTC
- | TRBD2 | TRBJ2-5 | TRBV11-2 | CASSFAGGQETQYF | TGTGCCAGCAGCTTCGCGGGGGGGCAAGAGACCCAGTACTTC
- | - | TRBJ2-1 | TRBV19 | CASSLRGGQLGNEQFF | TGTGCCAGTAGTCTAAGGGGGGGCCAACTAGGGAATGAGCAGTTCTTC
- | TRBD1 | TRBJ2-1 | TRBV4-1 | CASSLRVGTEHSYNEQFF | TGCGCCAGCAGCCTGAGGGTTGGGACAGAACACTCCTACAATGAGCAGTTCTTC
- | - | TRBJ2-5 | TRBV14 | CASSQETQYF | TGTGCCAGCAGCCAAGAGACCCAGTACTTC
few | TRBD2 | TRBJ2-2 | TRBV30 | CAWSVRGGHGGELFF | TGTGCCTGGAGTGTACGCGGGGGGCACGGCGGGGAGCTGTTTTTT
- | - | TRBJ1-2 | TRBV6-5 | CASSLLGHLYGYTF | TGTGCCAGCAGTCTACTTGGGCACCTATATGGCTACACCTTC
- | - | TRBJ2-3 | TRBV6-6 | CASSPQGSGDTQYF | TGTGCCAGCAGCCCACAGGGATCTGGAGATACGCAGTATTTT
- | TRBD1 | TRBJ1-5 | TRBV7-8 | CASSLRDRGGGNQPQHF | TGTGCCAGCAGCTTGCGGGACAGGGGAGGGGGCAATCAGCCCCAGCATTTT
- | - | TRBJ2-7 | TRBV9 | CASSGDGGWSYEQYF | TGTGCCAGCAGCGGCGATGGGGGGTGGTCCTACGAGCAGTACTTC
- | - | TRBJ1-2 | TRBV6-6 | CASSYDGYTF | TGTGCCAGCAGTTACGATGGCTACACCTTC
- | TRBD1 | TRBJ1-6 | TRBV30 | CAWRSEAGGLRLHF | TGTGCCTGGAGATCTGAGGCAGGGGGCTTAAGACTCCACTTT
- | - | TRBJ2-7 | TRBV30 | CAWTPGDHWDEQYF | TGTGCCTGGACCCCTGGGGATCACTGGGACGAGCAGTACTTC
- | TRBD1 | TRBJ2-1 | TRBV7-2 | CASSLDRDRDGQFF | TGTGCCAGCAGCTTAGATCGGGACAGGGACGGGCAGTTCTTC
- | - | TRBJ2-7 | TRBV6-5 | CASIGPFYEQYF | TGTGCCAGCATTGGACCGTTTTACGAGCAGTACTTC
once | - | TRBJ2-3 | TRBV9 | CASSPRGGYTDTQYF | TGTGCCAGCAGCCCACGCGGGGGCTACACAGATACGCAGTATTTT
- | - | TRBJ1-5 | TRBV19 | CASSPNGGIGNQPQHF | TGTGCCAGTAGTCCAAATGGAGGGATCGGCAATCAGCCCCAGCATTTT